Detailed here is one TCR beta chain. The target antigen is unknown. This sample was taken from a study of STAT5B mutations in CD4+ large granular lymphocyte leukemia. Notes on the study in general: No patients shared main leukemic clonotypes, though roughly 27% appeared at low frequency elsewhere. TRBV06-family usage was enriched in top patient clones (8/27) versus controls (2/35).

Repertoires were generated with immunoSEQ multiplex PCR, while TCRdb's copy carries only in-frame clones and drops some. The top ten hold about 2.5% of the sample, which has 30,000 to 40,000 clones, 69% seen once. The CDR3 sequence is 15 residues long. Germline CDR1 is LGHNA and CDR2 is YSLEER. V shed 2 bases and J shed 4 bases, with 12 bases lying between them. Sequencing was done on a sample of CD4+ T cells from blood buffy coats. The gene calls are TRBV4-3 and TRBJ1-3; D might be TRBD1 (6 bases). The receptor comes from a human donor in good health. CDR3 DNA sequence: TGCGCCAGCAGCCAAATGACAGGAGCCGGAAACACCATATATTTT. Translating it yields CASSQMTGAGNTIYF.